The 24 T cell receptor beta chains below all came from one sample that was sequenced in a study of shared clonotypes between healthy human individuals (dated by TCRdb to 2018 to 2020). The library was generated by the immunoSEQ multiplex PCR assay. TCRdb carries this immuneACCESS record with in-frame sequences only. Its versions omit some clonotypes, under half of them owing to an unresolved V gene in the studies checked, with the rest unexplained. This sample is represented by 2,500,000 or so clones; 85% to 95% of them were singletons. The ten top clones hold about 0.41% of the sample. The sequenced sample was naive CD4+ T cells from PBMCs. Interpreted using the paper, the cell subset or site label stands for: CD45RA+ positively selected. Receptor source: a man aged 18 to 35 in good health. Some clones in this sample may be carry-over from other donors' samples.

As DNA, the CDR3 is TGTGCCAGCAGCCCCCAAGCGGGGGGGTCGCGCGAGCAGTACTTC. It is translated as CASSPQAGGSREQYF. The chain has TRBV7-2 and TRBJ2-7, with 10 nucleotides matching TRBD2. CDR1 is SGHTA and CDR2 is FQGNSA in the germline V gene. V lost 5 bases to trimming and J lost 6 bases; unmatched junction nucleotides: 10. The CDR3 sequence is 15 residues long.

The chain combines TRBV19 with TRBJ2-7; D is perhaps TRBD2 (6 bases). The CDR3 spans 15 residues. The germline gives CDR1 LNHDA, CDR2 SQIVND (reference sequence). Trimming stripped 10 bases from V and 6 bases from J, with 25 bases between. The CDR3 nucleotides read TGTGCCACCGAAGCGGAGGACGGGGGAAAGGGCGAGCAGTACTTC. Its protein product is CATEAEDGGKGEQYF.

V gene TRBV7-3 combines with J gene TRBJ1-4; TRBD1 is a possible D gene (5 bases). This CDR3 has 16 residues. CDR1 and CDR2 from the germline V gene are SGHTA and FQGTGA. With 5 bases removed from V and 3 bases from J, the gap between germline ends came to 16 bases. Here the CDR3 DNA reads TGTGCCAGCAGCAAAGTCGGGGGAACAGCTAATGAAAAACTGTTTTTT. As protein: CASSKVGGTANEKLFF.

On this clone itself: The sample carries other DNA sequences with the same CDR3. The J gene is TRBJ2-7, the V gene TRBV5-1; D may be TRBD1 (6 bases). The V gene lost 0 bases and the J gene lost 0 bases, with 10 bases spanning the gap. The germline CDR1 and CDR2 sequences are SGHRS and YFSETQ. The CDR3 extends over 15 amino acids. The CDR3: CASSLAGTSSYEQYF. The DNA for the CDR3 is TGCGCCAGCAGCTTGGCGGGGACAAGCTCCTACGAGCAGTACTTC.

The gene calls are TRBV9 and TRBJ2-7; 10 positions match TRBD1. J was trimmed by 3 bases and V by 6 bases; bases with no gene match: 6. This CDR3 is 14 amino acids long. The V gene's germline CDR1 is SGDLS and CDR2 YYNGEE. The CDR3 spells CASNRGQGNYEQYF. The DNA for the CDR3 is TGTGCCAGCAATCGGGGACAGGGGAACTACGAGCAGTACTTC.

The chain has TRBV13 and TRBJ2-1; 9 nucleotides align to TRBD2. Per germline, CDR1 PRHDT and CDR2 FYEKMQ (reference sequence). Losses at the gene ends were 3 bases for V and 10 bases for J; bases not matched to a gene: 22. The CDR3 totals 19 residues. The CDR3 spells CASSLWNSPSGTRLGEQFF. In nucleotides, the CDR3 is TGTGCCAGCAGCTTGTGGAACTCACCTAGCGGGACCCGTTTGGGGGAGCAGTTCTTC. Supplemented by reference TRBV13 and TRBJ2-1, the full variable domain reads AAGVIQSPRHLIKEKRETATLKCYPIPRHDTVYWYQQGPGQDPQFLISFYEKMQSDKGSIPDRFSAQQFSDYHSELNMSSLELGDSALYFCASSLWNSPSGTRLGEQFFGPGTRLTVL.

The chain has TRBV9 and TRBJ2-7, with 7 bases that match TRBD2. The CDR3 covers 14 residues. J lost 1 base, V lost 4 bases, and 5 bases had no gene match. Germline V gene lookup returns CDR1 SGDLS and CDR2 YYNGEE. CDR3 in amino acids: CASSYRTSSYEQYF. CDR3 DNA sequence: TGTGCCAGCAGCTATCGGACTAGTTCCTACGAGCAGTACTTC.

The chain joins TRBV7-3 to TRBJ2-3; maybe TRBD1 (5 bases). CDR1 SGHTA and CDR2 FQGTGA come from the germline V gene. The CDR3 is made up of 12 amino acids. Trimming took 0 bases from V and 10 from J, leaving 8 bases between them. The CDR3 DNA is TGTGCCAGCAGCTTAACAGGGGAAGCGCAGTATTTT. Translated: CASSLTGEAQYF.

This rearrangement joins TRBV27 to TRBJ2-1; a weak D match, TRBD2 (5 bases). There are 17 residues in the CDR3. With 5 bases removed from V and 0 bases from J, the gap between germline ends came to 17 bases. Germline assignment: CDR1 MNHEY and CDR2 SMNVEV (reference sequence). The CDR3 loop reads CASSGSVGRTSYNEQFF. The DNA of the CDR3 is TGTGCCAGCAGTGGGAGTGTCGGACGAACCTCCTACAATGAGCAGTTCTTC.

This clone was counted once. The chain is built from TRBV28 and TRBJ1-1, with no clear D. CDR1 is MDHEN, CDR2 SYDVKM, per germline. The germline V and J ends were trimmed by 3 bases and 0 bases, with 11 bases remaining between them. This CDR3 is 15 amino acids long. The CDR3 coding sequence is TGTGCCAGCAGTTTTCAGGAGATTATGAACACTGAAGCTTTCTTT. This translates into CASSFQEIMNTEAFF.

The rearrangement uses TRBV7-9 and TRBJ2-7; 10 bases agree with TRBD2. This CDR3 has 16 amino acids. Trimming cost V 6 bases and J 5 bases; bases outside gene matches: 13. CDR1 is SEHNR, CDR2 FQNEAQ, per germline (reference sequence). CDR3 nucleotides: TGTGCCAGCAGTCTGGGTACAGCGGGAGGGGGGGACGAGCAGTACTTC. Its translation: CASSLGTAGGGDEQYF. Full variable domain (outside the CDR3, taken from reference TRBV7-9 and TRBJ2-7): DTGVSQNPRHKITKRGQNVTFRCDPISEHNRLYWYRQTLGQGPEFLTYFQNEAQLEKSRLLSDRFSAERPKGSFSTLEIQRTEQGDSAMYLCASSLGTAGGGDEQYFGPGTRLTVT.

CDR3 nucleotides: TGTGCCAGCAGCGAATCGCAAGGCCCGCAGTACTTC. This encodes CASSESQGPQYF. The rearrangement joins TRBV9 to TRBJ2-7; D uncertain. This CDR3 spans 12 amino acids. The germline CDR1 and CDR2 sequences are SGDLS and YYNGEE. The germline V and J ends were trimmed by 3 bases and 9 bases, with 13 bases remaining between them.

The CDR3 bases are TGTGCCAGCAGTTTTACAGGGAAGGGGGGCAATCAGCCCCAGCATTTT. Amino acid sequence: CASSFTGKGGNQPQHF. The chain couples TRBV28 to TRBJ1-5; D may be TRBD1 (6 bases). Germline V lookup: CDR1 MDHEN, CDR2 SYDVKM. The CDR3 consists of 16 residues. V gave up 3 bases and J gave up 2 bases, with 14 bases separating them.

The rearrangement uses TRBV11-2 and TRBJ2-7, with D unclear. The CDR3 consists of 14 residues. Germline CDR1 SGHAT, CDR2 FQNNGV. Deletions cut 3 bases from V and 2 bases from J, with 11 bases between. The CDR3 nucleotides are TGTGCCAGCAGCTTCGGGTGGAAGACCTACGAGCAGTACTTC. As protein: CASSFGWKTYEQYF. Based on the CDR3 plus reference TRBV11-2 and TRBJ2-7, the full variable domain is EAGVAQSPRYKIIEKRQSVAFWCNPISGHATLYWYQQILGQGPKLLIQFQNNGVVDDSQLPKDRFSAERLKGVDSTLKIQPAKLEDSAVYLCASSFGWKTYEQYFGPGTRLTVT.

The count of this clone is one. The genes are TRBV6-1 and TRBJ2-7; tentatively, D is TRBD2 (6 bases). Germline-derived CDR1 and CDR2 are MNHNS and SASEGT. The CDR3 length is 15 residues. Between the trimmed V and J ends, which lost 3 bases and 1 base, there was a span of 13 bases. CDR3 loop: CASSEPGLVSYEQYF. In DNA form, the CDR3 reads TGTGCCAGCAGTGAGCCGGGACTTGTATCCTACGAGCAGTACTTC.

This chain uses TRBV10-3 with TRBJ2-7; D is possibly TRBD1 (6 bases). Trimming took 3 bases from V and 2 from J, leaving 14 bases between them. This CDR3 comprises 15 residues. Germline CDR1 reads ENHRY; CDR2 reads SYGVKD. CDR3 protein: CAISEGRGQAYEQYF. The DNA for the CDR3 is TGTGCCATCAGTGAAGGCAGGGGCCAGGCCTACGAGCAGTACTTC.

The rearrangement joins TRBV6-4 to TRBJ2-2; 8 bases fit TRBD1. Germline V gene data show CDR1 as MRHNA and CDR2 as SNTAGT. V was pared by 6 bases and J by 0 bases, with 3 bases of the junction left unmatched. This CDR3 region has 15 residues. The CDR3 protein is CASRSDRANTGELFF. CDR3 DNA sequence: TGTGCCAGCAGATCGGACAGGGCGAACACCGGGGAGCTGTTTTTT.

The genes are TRBV5-6 and TRBJ2-7, with 8 bases that match TRBD1. Germline CDR1 SGHDT, CDR2 YYEEEE. CDR3 length equals 15 residues. V shed 4 bases, J shed 2 bases, and the junction held 8 bases outside the gene matches. DNA of the CDR3: TGTGCCAGCAGCCCGGGACAGGCCAAAACCTACGAGCAGTACTTC. Its protein product is CASSPGQAKTYEQYF.

A single count supports this clone. The chain links TRBV30 to TRBJ1-2; D unclear. V lost 3 bases and J lost 3, with 20 bases in between. Looked up from germline, CDR1 is GTSNPN and CDR2 is SVGIG (reference sequence). The CDR3 totals 16 residues. The CDR3: CAWRRGRPVDHYGYTF. CDR3 bases: TGTGCCTGGAGGCGAGGACGGCCCGTAGATCACTATGGCTACACCTTC.

The genes are TRBV28 and TRBJ2-1; 7 nucleotides agree with TRBD1. The V gene's germline CDR1 is MDHEN and CDR2 SYDVKM. Losses at the gene ends were 2 bases for V and 7 bases for J; bases not matched to a gene: 8. This CDR3 is built from 15 residues. Here the CDR3 reads CASSLRQGVWNEQFF. CDR3 DNA: TGTGCCAGCAGTTTACGGCAGGGGGTATGGAATGAGCAGTTCTTC.

The chain recombines TRBV2 with TRBJ2-5; D perhaps matches TRBD1 (6 bases). V lost 7 bases and J lost 4, with 16 bases in between. Germline CDR1 SNHLY, CDR2 FYNNEI. CDR3 size: 14 residues. This CDR3 is CASNPQGLGETQYF. CDR3 in DNA: TGTGCCAGCAATCCACAGGGATTGGGAGAGACCCAGTACTTC.

The chain combines TRBV6-1 with TRBJ2-5; TRBD2 matches at 12 bases. V was clipped by 5 bases and J by 4 bases; unmatched bases: 2. The germline V gene encodes CDR1 MNHNS and CDR2 SASEGT. CDR3 length: 14 amino acids. For the CDR3, the DNA is TGTGCCAGCAGTAGGACTAGCGGGACAGAGACCCAGTACTTC. Protein sequence: CASSRTSGTETQYF.

This sequence joins TRBV2 and TRBJ1-5, with 9 nucleotides matching TRBD1. CDR3 length: 20 amino acids. Trimming cost V 7 bases and J 1 base; bases outside gene matches: 20. Germline values: CDR1 SNHLY, CDR2 FYNNEI. In DNA, the CDR3 is TGTGCCAGCAAGCCTTTTCCGGGACAGGGAAGTAGTTGGAGCAATCAGCCCCAGCATTTT. Its protein product is CASKPFPGQGSSWSNQPQHF.

About this clone: Other DNA variants within this sample encode the same CDR3. The chain is built from TRBV2 and TRBJ1-3, with D tentatively TRBD1 (6 bases). This CDR3 comprises 14 residues. Trimming stripped 3 bases from V and 4 bases from J, with 10 bases between. CDR1 and CDR2 from the germline V gene are SNHLY and FYNNEI. CDR3 nucleotide sequence: TGTGCCAGCAGTGACAGGGGATCAGGAAACACCATATATTTT. Amino acids: CASSDRGSGNTIYF.